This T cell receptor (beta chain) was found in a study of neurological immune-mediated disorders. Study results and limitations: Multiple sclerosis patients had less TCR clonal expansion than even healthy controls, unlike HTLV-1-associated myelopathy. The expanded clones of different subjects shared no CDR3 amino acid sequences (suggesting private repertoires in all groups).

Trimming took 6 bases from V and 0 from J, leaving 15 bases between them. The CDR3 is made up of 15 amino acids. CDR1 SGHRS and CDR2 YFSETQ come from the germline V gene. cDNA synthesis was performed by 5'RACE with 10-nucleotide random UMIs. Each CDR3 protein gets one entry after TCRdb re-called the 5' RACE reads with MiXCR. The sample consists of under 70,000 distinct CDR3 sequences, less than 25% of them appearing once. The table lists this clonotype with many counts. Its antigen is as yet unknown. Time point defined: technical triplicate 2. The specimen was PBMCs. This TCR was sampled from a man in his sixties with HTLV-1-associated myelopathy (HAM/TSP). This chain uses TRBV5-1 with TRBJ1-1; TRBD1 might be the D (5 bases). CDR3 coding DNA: TGCGCCAGCAATCGTGGACACCCTATGAACACTGAAGCTTTCTTT. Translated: CASNRGHPMNTEAFF.